The rows below give T cell receptor beta chains drawn from one sample of a study of T cell responses to AZD1222 COVID-19 vaccine. Sequenced by immunoSEQ multiplex PCR; TCRdb stores in-frame clones only, minus some. Of 80,000 to 100,000 clones in the sample, just over 85% were seen once. The sequencing used peripheral blood, collected 28 days after the second AZD1222 dose. The receptor source for this set is an adult who received the AZD1222 COVID-19 vaccine. CDR3s include the opening cysteine and the closing phenylalanine or tryptophan. Each record gives: J gene, clone size, D gene, V gene, CDR3 DNA, CDR3 protein. A D gene is named only where the DNA matches it firmly. Expanded clones are given a class, and other clones once, few, many or no size at all.

J gene: TRBJ2-7
clone size: -
D gene: TRBD1
V gene: TRBV10-2
CDR3 DNA: TGCGCCACCCAGGGGGCGAGCTACGAGCAGTACTTC
CDR3 protein: CATQGASYEQYF

J gene: TRBJ2-3
clone size: -
D gene: TRBD1
V gene: TRBV9
CDR3 DNA: TGTGCCAGCAGCGTACAGGGACAGGGGGCTTGGGATACGCAGTATTTT
CDR3 protein: CASSVQGQGAWDTQYF

J gene: TRBJ2-1
clone size: -
D gene: -
V gene: TRBV19
CDR3 DNA: TGTGCCAGTAGTTCCCTACCCAACATCTACAATGAGCAGTTCTTC
CDR3 protein: CASSSLPNIYNEQFF

J gene: TRBJ2-7
clone size: -
D gene: TRBD1
V gene: TRBV15
CDR3 DNA: TGTGCCACCAGCAGAGGACAGGGGGGCGAGCAGTACTTC
CDR3 protein: CATSRGQGGEQYF

J gene: TRBJ1-5
clone size: -
D gene: -
V gene: TRBV7-2
CDR3 DNA: TGTGCCAGCAGCTTAGCAATACGGGGGCGGCCCTTCGATCAGCCCCAGCATTTT
CDR3 protein: CASSLAIRGRPFDQPQHF

J gene: TRBJ1-1
clone size: once
D gene: -
V gene: TRBV28
CDR3 DNA: TGTGCCAGCAGGTCACAGGGAAACACTGAAGCTTTCTTT
CDR3 protein: CASRSQGNTEAFF

J gene: TRBJ2-1
clone size: -
D gene: TRBD2
V gene: TRBV6-4
CDR3 DNA: TGTGCCAGCAGTCAGGGGCGGGAGGGCCGGAATGAGCAGTTCTTC
CDR3 protein: CASSQGREGRNEQFF

J gene: TRBJ2-3
clone size: -
D gene: -
V gene: TRBV5-5
CDR3 DNA: TGTGCCAGCAGGCGGGGCAGCACAGATACGCAGTATTTT
CDR3 protein: CASRRGSTDTQYF

J gene: TRBJ2-7
clone size: -
D gene: TRBD2
V gene: TRBV7-2
CDR3 DNA: TGTGCCAGCAGCTCCTCGGGAGGCCCTATCTACGAGCAGTACTTC
CDR3 protein: CASSSSGGPIYEQYF

J gene: TRBJ1-2
clone size: -
D gene: -
V gene: TRBV12-3/TRBV12-4
CDR3 DNA: TGTGCCAGCAGCCTAGGACAGCACTATGGCTACACCTTC
CDR3 protein: CASSLGQHYGYTF

J gene: TRBJ2-5
clone size: -
D gene: -
V gene: TRBV12-5
CDR3 DNA: TGTGCTAGTGCAGCACGAGGATCCTCAGAGACCCAGTACTTC
CDR3 protein: CASAARGSSETQYF

J gene: TRBJ2-5
clone size: -
D gene: -
V gene: TRBV25-1
CDR3 DNA: TGTGCCAGCAGTGTGCCCAGGACCGGGCAAGAGACCCAGTACTTC
CDR3 protein: CASSVPRTGQETQYF

J gene: TRBJ2-5
clone size: -
D gene: -
V gene: TRBV13
CDR3 DNA: TGTGCCAGCAGCTTAGCCCTGCGGGGAGAGACCCAGTACTTC
CDR3 protein: CASSLALRGETQYF

J gene: TRBJ2-7
clone size: -
D gene: TRBD1
V gene: TRBV18
CDR3 DNA: TGTGCCAGCTCACCCTGGACAGGGGACTACGAGCAGTACTTC
CDR3 protein: CASSPWTGDYEQYF

J gene: TRBJ2-3
clone size: -
D gene: -
V gene: TRBV5-1
CDR3 DNA: TGCGCCAGCAGGGATAGCACAGATACGCAGTATTTT
CDR3 protein: CASRDSTDTQYF

J gene: TRBJ1-5
clone size: few
D gene: -
V gene: TRBV28
CDR3 DNA: TGTGCCAGCAGTTTCAGAGTCCCTCTCAATCAGCCCCAGCATTTT
CDR3 protein: CASSFRVPLNQPQHF

J gene: TRBJ1-5
clone size: -
D gene: TRBD1
V gene: TRBV7-9
CDR3 DNA: TGTGCCAGCAGCCTGGACAGGGGCAATCAGCCCCAGCATTTT
CDR3 protein: CASSLDRGNQPQHF

J gene: TRBJ1-5
clone size: -
D gene: -
V gene: TRBV6-2/TRBV6-3
CDR3 DNA: TGTGCCAGCAGTCCCGTGGGAAGGAACAATCAGCCCCAGCATTTT
CDR3 protein: CASSPVGRNNQPQHF

J gene: TRBJ1-2
clone size: -
D gene: TRBD1
V gene: TRBV19
CDR3 DNA: TGTGCCAGTAGTACTGGACAGGGGACATATGGCTACACCTTC
CDR3 protein: CASSTGQGTYGYTF

J gene: TRBJ2-3
clone size: -
D gene: -
V gene: TRBV20-1
CDR3 DNA: TGCAGTGCTGATGATACGCAGTATTTT
CDR3 protein: CSADDTQYF

J gene: TRBJ2-2
clone size: -
D gene: TRBD2
V gene: TRBV30
CDR3 DNA: TGTGCCTGGAGTCCCCGAAGTAGCGGGAGTGGATCCGGGGAGCTGTTTTTT
CDR3 protein: CAWSPRSSGSGSGELFF

J gene: TRBJ1-2
clone size: -
D gene: TRBD1
V gene: TRBV28
CDR3 DNA: TGTGCCATCTACAGGGGAAGGAACTATGGCTACACCTTC
CDR3 protein: CAIYRGRNYGYTF

J gene: TRBJ1-2
clone size: -
D gene: -
V gene: TRBV28
CDR3 DNA: TGTGCCAGCAGCCCAACAGGATACTATGGCTACACCTTC
CDR3 protein: CASSPTGYYGYTF

J gene: TRBJ1-2
clone size: -
D gene: -
V gene: TRBV28
CDR3 DNA: TGTGCCAGCAGGGCCCGTCTCTATGGCTACACCTTC
CDR3 protein: CASRARLYGYTF

J gene: TRBJ1-2
clone size: -
D gene: -
V gene: TRBV20-1
CDR3 DNA: TGCAGTGCTGGAGACTATGGCTACACCTTC
CDR3 protein: CSAGDYGYTF

J gene: TRBJ2-7
clone size: -
D gene: -
V gene: TRBV28
CDR3 DNA: TGTGCCAGCAGCGGCCGGGACTCGCCCTACGAGCAGTACTTC
CDR3 protein: CASSGRDSPYEQYF

J gene: TRBJ1-5
clone size: -
D gene: -
V gene: TRBV5-1
CDR3 DNA: TGCGCCAGCAGCCCCCGGGGCGGCAATCAGCCCCAGCATTTT
CDR3 protein: CASSPRGGNQPQHF

J gene: TRBJ1-1
clone size: -
D gene: -
V gene: TRBV3-1/TRBV3-2
CDR3 DNA: TGTGCCAGCGGCGGGACCGGGAGTGCTTTCTTT
CDR3 protein: CASGGTGSAFF

J gene: TRBJ2-5
clone size: few
D gene: -
V gene: TRBV30
CDR3 DNA: TGTGCCTGGAGTGTCGGCGGGACCGTATTAGAGACCCAGTACTTC
CDR3 protein: CAWSVGGTVLETQYF

J gene: TRBJ2-4
clone size: -
D gene: -
V gene: TRBV6-5
CDR3 DNA: TGTGCCAGCAGCAAGGGAAACATTCAGTACTTC
CDR3 protein: CASSKGNIQYF

J gene: TRBJ2-3
clone size: -
D gene: -
V gene: TRBV7-2
CDR3 DNA: TGTGCCAGCAGCGGGGCGAGCACAGATACGCAGTATTTT
CDR3 protein: CASSGASTDTQYF

J gene: TRBJ2-2
clone size: -
D gene: -
V gene: TRBV28
CDR3 DNA: TGTGCCAGCAGTTTATCAGGGAACACCGGGGAGCTGTTTTTT
CDR3 protein: CASSLSGNTGELFF